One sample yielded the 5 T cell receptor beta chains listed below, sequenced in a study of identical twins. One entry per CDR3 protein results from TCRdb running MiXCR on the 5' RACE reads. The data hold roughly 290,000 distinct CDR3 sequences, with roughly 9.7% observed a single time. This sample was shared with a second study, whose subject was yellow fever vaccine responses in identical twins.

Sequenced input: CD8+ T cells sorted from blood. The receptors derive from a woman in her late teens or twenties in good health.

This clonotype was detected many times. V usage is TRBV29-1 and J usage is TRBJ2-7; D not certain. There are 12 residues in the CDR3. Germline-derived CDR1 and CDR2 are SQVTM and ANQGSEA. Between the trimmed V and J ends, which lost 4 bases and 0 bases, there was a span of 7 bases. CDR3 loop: CSVVGNSYEQYF. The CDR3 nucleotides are TGCAGCGTTGTCGGCAACTCCTACGAGCAGTACTTC.

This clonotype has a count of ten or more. The CDR3 DNA reads as TGTGCCAGCAGCTTAGTTGACAGGGGAGGGGAGCAGTACTTC. Amino acids: CASSLVDRGGEQYF. This chain uses TRBV7-8 with TRBJ2-7, with D tentatively TRBD1 (8 bases). CDR3 size: 14 residues. V gave up 1 base and J gave up 7 bases, with 14 bases separating them. Germline values: CDR1 SGHVS, CDR2 FQNEAQ.

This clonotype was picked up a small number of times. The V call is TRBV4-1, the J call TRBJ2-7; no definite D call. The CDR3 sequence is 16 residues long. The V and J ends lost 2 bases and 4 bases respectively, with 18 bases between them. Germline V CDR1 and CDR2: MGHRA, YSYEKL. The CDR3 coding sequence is TGCGCCAGCAGCCAAACTAAAGTCGGACCGCAGTACGAGCAGTACTTC. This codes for CASSQTKVGPQYEQYF.

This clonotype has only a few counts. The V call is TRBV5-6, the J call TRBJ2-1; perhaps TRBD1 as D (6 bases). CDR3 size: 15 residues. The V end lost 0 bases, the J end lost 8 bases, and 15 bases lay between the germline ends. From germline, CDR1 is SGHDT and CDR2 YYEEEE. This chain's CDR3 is CASSLASTGVDEQFF. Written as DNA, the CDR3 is TGTGCCAGCAGCTTGGCGTCGACAGGTGTCGATGAGCAGTTCTTC.

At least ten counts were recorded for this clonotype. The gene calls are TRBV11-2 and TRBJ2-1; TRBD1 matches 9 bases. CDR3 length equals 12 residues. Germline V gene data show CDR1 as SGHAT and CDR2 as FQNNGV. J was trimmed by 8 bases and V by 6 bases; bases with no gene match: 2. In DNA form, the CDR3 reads TGTGCCAGCAGGGACAGGGGCCATGAGCAGTTCTTC. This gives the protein CASRDRGHEQFF.